This T cell receptor beta chain was profiled in a study of cytotoxic CD8 clonotypes in ibrutinib-treated CLL. Study-wide results and caveats: Public clonotypes proved infrequent, and on treatment they shrank or remained steady.

This clone was observed a few times. The antigen remains unidentified. TCR beta library input comprised roughly 2.2 micrograms of genomic DNA from cryopreserved PBMCs. Target depth was 1 in 200,000 to 1 in 1 million T cells, about 10x per clonotype. Profiling relied on immunoSEQ multiplex PCR, and the TCRdb table lists in-frame clones only, not all of them. Of more than 85,000 clones in the sample, around 80% were seen once. The TCR was taken from a human donor with chronic lymphocytic leukemia. The sample here was PBMCs, taken after 12 months of ibrutinib treatment.

As DNA, the CDR3 is TGTGCCAGCAGCTTAGCTAGCGGGGTTACCTACGAGCAGTACTTC. Its protein product is CASSLASGVTYEQYF. The chain carries TRBV5-4 and TRBJ2-7; 9 bases line up with TRBD2. The CDR3 is made up of 15 amino acids. The germline gives CDR1 SGHNT, CDR2 YYREEE (reference sequence). J lost 2 bases, V lost 2 bases, and 5 bases had no gene match.